Listed here are 17 T cell receptor beta chains from one sample, sequenced in a study of tumor and adjacent non-tumor tissue in lung cancer. A modified ARM-PCR protocol with three rounds of nested PCR amplified TCRbeta. TCRdb redid the calling of the multiplex PCR reads with MiXCR, one entry per CDR3 protein. The sample consists of more than 85,000 distinct CDR3 sequences, roughly two thirds of them appearing once. The template was RNA from unsorted bulk tissue. This non-tumor lung sample came from over 3 cm beyond the tumor edge. Sequencing was carried out using distant non-tumor lung tissue. The receptors stem from a man in his sixties with non-small cell lung cancer.

On this clonotype itself: The junction shows a germline mismatch at one end, possibly a read error. The V and J genes are TRBV6-5 and TRBJ2-3; 10 bases are a match to TRBD2. The germline gives CDR1 MNHEY, CDR2 SVGAGI. This CDR3 has 16 residues. CDR3 sequence (DNA): TGTGCCAGCAAGGGACTAGCGCCCGTCAGGGGGGTTACGCAGTACTTT. It is translated as CASKGLAPVRGVTQYF.

Concerning this clonotype itself: Being one base from a much bigger clone, this may be a read error. The rearrangement joins TRBV12-3 or TRBV12-4 to TRBJ1-4; D perhaps matches TRBD1 (6 bases). V lost 6 bases and J 14 bases, leaving 25 bases between the germline ends. The CDR3 sequence is 15 residues long. The CDR3 DNA sequence: TGTGCCAGCAGCATCGATCCTGACAGGTCCCGAGGTCTGTTTTTT. Translated: CASSIDPDRSRGLFF.

This clonotype came up once. This sequence may be a read error, since a much larger clone differs from it by one base. V and J are TRBV28 and TRBJ1-5; no definite D call. The germline V gene has CDR1 MDHEN and CDR2 SYDVKM. Trimming shortened V by 5 bases and J by 5 bases, and 7 bases separated the two germline ends. This CDR3 spans 12 amino acids. CDR3 in DNA: TGTGCCAGCAGTATATTGGATCAGCCCCAGCATTTT. This translates into CASSILDQPQHF.

This clonotype was seen repeatedly, ten times or more. The chain has TRBV28 and TRBJ2-4, with 8 positions matching TRBD2. This CDR3 spans 16 amino acids. Losses at the gene ends were 4 bases for V and 6 bases for J; bases not matched to a gene: 11. Germline CDR1 is MDHEN and CDR2 is SYDVKM. The CDR3 DNA sequence: TGTGCCAGCAGTTCAACTAGCGGCGTATTCGGAAACATTCAGTACTTC. This encodes CASSSTSGVFGNIQYF.

Comments on this clonotype: This may be a read error: a much more frequent sequence differs by one nucleotide. The rearrangement joins TRBV28 to TRBJ2-4; D possibly corresponds to TRBD1 (5 bases). Trimming pared 3 bases from V and 8 bases from J, leaving 14 bases between. The CDR3 is made up of 14 amino acids. CDR1 is MDHEN and CDR2 is SYDVKM in the germline V gene. CDR3 nucleotide sequence: TGTGCCAGCAGTTTTTCGATAGGGGCGGACATTCAGTACTTC. Translation: CASSFSIGADIQYF.

Notes on this clonotype: The conserved final phenylalanine or tryptophan is absent from the CDR3, which likely points to a read error. No DNA is shown, since the ends of the CDR3 on it are uncertain; the CDR3 is the one TCRdb lists. The chain employs TRBV11-2 and TRBJ2-5; whether TRBD1, the table's D call, matches the DNA was not checked. Per germline, CDR1 SGHAT and CDR2 FQNNGV. 15 amino acids form the CDR3, both terminal residues included. The CDR3 reads CASSENRGSGETQHL.

About this clonotype itself: This may be a read error, as it is one base from a much larger clone. The chain links TRBV12-3 or TRBV12-4 to TRBJ2-5, with D possibly matching TRBD1 (5 bases). This CDR3 spans 15 amino acids. CDR3 amino acids: CASSPRPPTGETQCF. CDR3 DNA sequence: TGTGCCAGCAGCCCGCGGCCACCAACAGGAGAGACCCAGTGCTTC.

In the case of this clonotype: Likely a read error: the CDR3 ends without its conserved phenylalanine or tryptophan. The V and J genes are TRBV29-1 and TRBJ1-2; perhaps TRBD1 as D (6 bases). The CDR3 runs 11 residues. Germline V CDR1 and CDR2: SQVTM, ANQGSEA. The ends were cut back, 4 bases at V and 8 bases at J, with 11 bases in the middle. CDR3 sequence reads: CSVGEGVGYTL. The CDR3 DNA reads TGCAGCGTTGGGGAGGGGGTAGGCTACACCCTC.

A remark on this clonotype: A read error may account for a junction end that differs from germline. The rearrangement uses TRBV20-1 and TRBJ2-1; D uncertain. The DNA end is more similar to TRBJ2-7, so the J call may be wrong. The CDR3 runs 13 residues. The germline gives CDR1 DFQATT, CDR2 SNEGSKA (reference sequence). The CDR3 reads CSDRDADYNEQYF. The CDR3 DNA reads as TGCAGTGATAGAGATGCGGATTACAATGAGCAGTACTTC.

In this sample, this clonotype turned up a few times. A much larger clone differs by one base, so this may be a read error. The chain couples TRBV6-5 to TRBJ2-1, with D tentatively TRBD1 (6 bases). In germline, CDR1 is MNHEY, CDR2 SVGAGI. The CDR3 loop spans 16 amino acids. The V end lost 1 base, the J end lost 0 bases, and 10 bases lay between the germline ends. This CDR3 is CASSYCRGSSYNEQFF. DNA for the CDR3: TGTGCCAGCAGTTACTGTAGGGGGAGCTCCTACAATGAGCAGTTCTTC.

Remarks on this clonotype: One end of the junction varies from germline; a read error may be responsible. The rearrangement uses TRBV4-2 and TRBJ2-2; TRBD2 might be the D (6 bases). The V gene's germline CDR1 is LGHNA and CDR2 YNFKEQ. The CDR3 runs to 19 residues. The CDR3 reads CASSQDENRAPRRGVELFF. CDR3 coding DNA: TGTGCCAGTAGCCAAGATGAGAACCGGGCCCCACGGCGGGGCGTGGAGCTGTTTTTT.

Remarks on this clonotype: The junction departs from the called germline gene at one end, perhaps through a read error. This sequence joins TRBV7-9 and TRBJ2-7; the D gene is possibly TRBD1 (5 bases). The CDR3 has 15 residues. CDR1 SEHNR and CDR2 FQNEAQ come from the germline V gene (reference sequence). The CDR3 bases are TGTGCCATCAGCCCCGGGTCCCAGGGTGGCTACGAGCAGTACTTC. Amino acids: CAISPGSQGGYEQYF.

This clonotype was observed many times. This chain joins TRBV11-3 and TRBJ1-3, with unresolved D. V lost 8 bases to trimming and J lost 0 bases, with 8 bases between them. Germline CDR1 and CDR2: SGHNT and YENEEA. The CDR3 loop spans 13 amino acids. The CDR3 loop is CASAGVSGNTIYF. CDR3 coding DNA: TGTGCCAGCGCAGGTGTCTCTGGAAACACCATATATTTT.

Points on this clonotype: One base away lies a much larger clone, so this may be a sequencing read error. The V and J genes are TRBV20-1 and TRBJ1-1; D gene ambiguous. Trimming took off 4 bases at V and 0 bases at J, with 12 bases between the two ends. Germline V gene data show CDR1 as DFQATT and CDR2 as SNEGSKA (reference sequence). CDR3 length: 14 amino acids. CDR3 sequence: CSANTRRLNTEAFF. In DNA, the CDR3 is TGCAGTGCTAATACAAGAAGGTTGAACACTGAAGCTTTCTTT.

This chain links TRBV5-5 with TRBJ2-1; D call uncertain. Trimming stripped 7 bases from V and 6 bases from J, with 14 bases between. The CDR3 has 13 amino acids. Germline values: CDR1 SGHKS, CDR2 YYEKEE (reference sequence). The CDR3 protein is CASCSVDRNEQFF. The CDR3 coding sequence is TGTGCCAGCTGCTCCGTCGACCGCAATGAGCAGTTCTTC.

Regarding this clonotype: This likely comes from a read error, as the CDR3 has no conserved phenylalanine or tryptophan at its end. This chain joins TRBV11-2 and TRBJ2-1; possibly TRBD2 for D (5 bases). This CDR3 region has 17 residues. Germline CDR1 is SGHAT and CDR2 is FQNNGV. As DNA, the CDR3 is TGTGCCAGTAGCTTAGTGGGGAAACTGCCTTACCGAGGGGAGCAGTTCTCC. It yields the protein CASSLVGKLPYRGEQFS.

For this clonotype: A much larger clone is a single base away; this may be a read error. Since no conserved phenylalanine or tryptophan closes the CDR3, a read error is the likely cause. This chain links TRBV30 with TRBJ1-2; 7 bases match TRBD1. In germline, CDR1 is GTSNPN, CDR2 SVGIG (reference sequence). V gave up 2 bases and J gave up 9 bases; unmatched junction bases: 9. This CDR3 is 13 amino acids long. This chain's CDR3 is CAWSKGQQKSYTL. In DNA form, the CDR3 reads TGTGCCTGGAGTAAGGGACAGCAGAAAAGCTACACCCTC.